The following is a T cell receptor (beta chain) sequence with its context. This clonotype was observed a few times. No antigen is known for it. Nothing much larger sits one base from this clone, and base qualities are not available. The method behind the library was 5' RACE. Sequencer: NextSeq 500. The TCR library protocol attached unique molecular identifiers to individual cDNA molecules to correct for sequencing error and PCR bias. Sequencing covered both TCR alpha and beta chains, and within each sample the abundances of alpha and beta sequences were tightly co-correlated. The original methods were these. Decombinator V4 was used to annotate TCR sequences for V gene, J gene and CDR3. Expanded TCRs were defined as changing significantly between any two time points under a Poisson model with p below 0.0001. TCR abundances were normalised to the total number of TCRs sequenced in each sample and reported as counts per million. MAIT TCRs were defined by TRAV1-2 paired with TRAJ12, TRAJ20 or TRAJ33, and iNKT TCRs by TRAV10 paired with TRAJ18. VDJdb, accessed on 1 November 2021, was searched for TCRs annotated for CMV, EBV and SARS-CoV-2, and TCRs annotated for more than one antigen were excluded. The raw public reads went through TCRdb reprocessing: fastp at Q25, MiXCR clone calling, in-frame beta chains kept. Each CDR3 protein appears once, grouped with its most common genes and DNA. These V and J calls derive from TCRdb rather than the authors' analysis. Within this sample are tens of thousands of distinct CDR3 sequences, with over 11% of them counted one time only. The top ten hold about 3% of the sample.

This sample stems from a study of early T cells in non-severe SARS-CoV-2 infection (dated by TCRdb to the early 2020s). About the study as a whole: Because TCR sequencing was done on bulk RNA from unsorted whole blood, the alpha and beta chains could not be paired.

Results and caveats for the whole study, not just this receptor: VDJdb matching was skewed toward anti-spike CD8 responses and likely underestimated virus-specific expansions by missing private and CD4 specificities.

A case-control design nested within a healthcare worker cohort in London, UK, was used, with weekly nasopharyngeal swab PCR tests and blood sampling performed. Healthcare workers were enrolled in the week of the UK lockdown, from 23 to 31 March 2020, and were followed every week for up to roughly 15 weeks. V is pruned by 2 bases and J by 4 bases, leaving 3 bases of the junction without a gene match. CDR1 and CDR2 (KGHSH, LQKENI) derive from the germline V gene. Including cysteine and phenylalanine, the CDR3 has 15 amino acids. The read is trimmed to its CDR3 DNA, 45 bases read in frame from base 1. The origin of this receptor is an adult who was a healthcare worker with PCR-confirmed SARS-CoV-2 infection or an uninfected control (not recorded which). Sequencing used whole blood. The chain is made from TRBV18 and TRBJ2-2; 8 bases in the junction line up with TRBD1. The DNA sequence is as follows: TGTGCCAGCTCACCAAGACAGGGGAGCACCGGGGAGCTGTTTTTT. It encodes CASSPRQGSTGELFF.